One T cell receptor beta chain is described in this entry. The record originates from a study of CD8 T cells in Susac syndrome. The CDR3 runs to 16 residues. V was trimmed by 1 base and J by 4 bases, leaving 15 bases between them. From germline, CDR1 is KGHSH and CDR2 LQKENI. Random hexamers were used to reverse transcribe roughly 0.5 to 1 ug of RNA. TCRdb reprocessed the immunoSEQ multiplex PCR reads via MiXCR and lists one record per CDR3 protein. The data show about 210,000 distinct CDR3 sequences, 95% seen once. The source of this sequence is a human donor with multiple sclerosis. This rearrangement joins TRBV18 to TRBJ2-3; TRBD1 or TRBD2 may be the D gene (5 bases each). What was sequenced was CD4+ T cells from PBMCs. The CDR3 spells CASSPLGPGGPDTQYF. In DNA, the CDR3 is TGTGCCAGCTCACCACTGGGGCCGGGCGGGCCAGATACGCAGTATTTT.